What follows are 11 T cell receptor beta chains derived from one specimen sequenced in a study of early T cells in non-severe SARS-CoV-2 infection. TCRdb itself ran the 5' RACE reads through MiXCR, one entry per CDR3 protein. The sample has about 11,000 distinct CDR3 sequences; approximately 4.4% are singletons. The sequenced sample consisted of whole blood. These TCRs come from an adult who was a healthcare worker with PCR-confirmed SARS-CoV-2 infection or an uninfected control (not recorded which).

The chain uses TRBV7-9 and TRBJ2-7; maybe TRBD1 (6 bases). The CDR3 contains 15 residues. Trimming removed 3 bases at V and 3 bases at J, with 15 bases between. CDR1 SEHNR and CDR2 FQNEAQ come from the germline V gene (reference sequence). The CDR3 bases are TGTGCCAGCAGCTTCCAGGACAGACCCTTCTACGAGCAGTACTTC. This gives the protein CASSFQDRPFYEQYF.

This clonotype has a handful of counts. The genes are TRBV19 and TRBJ2-3, with 9 nucleotides matching TRBD2. This CDR3 is 16 amino acids long. V shed 5 bases, J shed 1 base, and the junction held 7 bases outside the gene matches. Germline V CDR1 and CDR2: LNHDA, SQIVND (reference sequence). This CDR3 is CASSDLSGRRTDTQYF. The CDR3, as DNA: TGTGCCAGTAGTGACCTTAGCGGGAGACGCACAGATACGCAGTATTTT. The full variable domain, in which reference TRBV19 and TRBJ2-3 provide the parts outside the CDR3, is DGGITQSPKYLFRKEGQNVTLSCEQNLNHDAMYWYRQDPGQGLRLIYYSQIVNDFQKGDIAEGYSVSREKKESFPLTVTSAQKNPTAFYLCASSDLSGRRTDTQYFGPGTRLTVL.

This clonotype was counted only a few times. V usage is TRBV9 and J usage is TRBJ1-5; D is ambiguous. Germline V lookup: CDR1 SGDLS, CDR2 YYNGEE. The CDR3 totals 14 residues. The germline V and J ends were trimmed by 4 bases and 2 bases, with 10 bases remaining between them. CDR3 coding DNA: TGTGCCAGCAGCCGGGAGTCTGGCAATCAGCCCCAGCATTTT. Translation: CASSRESGNQPQHF.

This clonotype was counted many times. The chain employs TRBV12-3 or TRBV12-4 and TRBJ1-2; 7 bases fit TRBD1. This CDR3 has 17 residues. Unmatched junction bases numbered 14, after V lost 7 bases and J lost 0 bases. The CDR3 region is CASTPRGGQRSNYGYTF. Written as DNA, the CDR3 is TGTGCCAGCACCCCCAGGGGGGGACAGAGATCTAACTATGGCTACACCTTC.

This clonotype was seen only a few times. The chain combines TRBV5-1 with TRBJ1-2, with 7 bases matching TRBD1. Losses at the gene ends were 4 bases for V and 11 bases for J; bases not matched to a gene: 11. The CDR3 spans 13 residues. Germline lookup yields CDR1 SGHRS and CDR2 YFSETQ. The DNA of the CDR3 is TGCGCCAGCAGCCTACGTGAAGACAGGGTGTACACCTTC. It codes for CASSLREDRVYTF.

By sample fraction, this clonotype is medium-sized. The junction does not match germline at one end; this may be a read error. The genes are TRBV12-5 and TRBJ2-3; 8 bases align to TRBD2. Germline V gives CDR1 LGHNT, CDR2 FRNRAP. There are 14 residues in the CDR3. The CDR3 sequence is CASGLGLDLDTQYF. CDR3 nucleotides: TGTGCTAGTGGCTTGGGACTAGATCTAGATACGCAGTATTTT.

This clonotype counts as medium-sized. The genes are TRBV20-1 and TRBJ2-1, with TRBD2 identical over 13 bases. The CDR3 consists of 16 residues. With 4 bases clipped from V and 5 bases from J, the junction kept 8 bases outside the gene matches. Germline CDR1 reads DFQATT; CDR2 reads SNEGSKA (reference sequence). The CDR3 DNA reads as TGCAGTGCTATCGGACTAGCGGGGGCGCCGAACAATGAGCAGTTCTTC. It is translated as CSAIGLAGAPNNEQFF.

This clonotype was recorded many times. The V and J genes are TRBV12-3 or TRBV12-4 and TRBJ2-1; the match to TRBD2 covers 9 bases. The CDR3 is made up of 16 amino acids. Trimming took 5 bases from V and 4 from J; bases not matched to a gene: 9. Here the CDR3 reads CASSLGASGAYNEQFF. The CDR3 DNA reads TGTGCCAGCAGTCTCGGGGCTAGCGGGGCTTACAATGAGCAGTTCTTC.

This clonotype was found many times. This chain uses TRBV10-2 with TRBJ1-2; D uncertain. Deletions cut 0 bases from V and 4 bases from J, with 15 bases between. From germline, CDR1 is WSHSY and CDR2 SAAADI. This CDR3 has 16 residues. This CDR3 reads CASSESSARQFYGYTF. The CDR3 DNA follows: TGCGCCAGCAGTGAGTCGAGTGCGCGGCAGTTCTATGGCTACACCTTC.

This clonotype came up many times. The chain has TRBV6-2 or TRBV6-3 and TRBJ2-7; D gene ambiguous. The CDR3 totals 14 residues. The V gene's germline CDR1 is MNHEY and CDR2 SVGEGT. The ends were cut back, 7 bases at V and 2 bases at J, with 15 bases in the middle. The CDR3 region is CASTPGPEPYEQYF. CDR3 DNA: TGTGCCAGCACTCCCGGTCCAGAACCCTACGAGCAGTACTTC.

The gene calls are TRBV12-3 or TRBV12-4 and TRBJ1-2; D gene uncertain. Trimming stripped 8 bases from V and 5 bases from J, with 15 bases between. The CDR3 is made up of 13 amino acids. The CDR3 DNA follows: TGTGCCAGCCAATACAGCGGGGTGTATGGCTACACCTTC. Amino acid sequence: CASQYSGVYGYTF.